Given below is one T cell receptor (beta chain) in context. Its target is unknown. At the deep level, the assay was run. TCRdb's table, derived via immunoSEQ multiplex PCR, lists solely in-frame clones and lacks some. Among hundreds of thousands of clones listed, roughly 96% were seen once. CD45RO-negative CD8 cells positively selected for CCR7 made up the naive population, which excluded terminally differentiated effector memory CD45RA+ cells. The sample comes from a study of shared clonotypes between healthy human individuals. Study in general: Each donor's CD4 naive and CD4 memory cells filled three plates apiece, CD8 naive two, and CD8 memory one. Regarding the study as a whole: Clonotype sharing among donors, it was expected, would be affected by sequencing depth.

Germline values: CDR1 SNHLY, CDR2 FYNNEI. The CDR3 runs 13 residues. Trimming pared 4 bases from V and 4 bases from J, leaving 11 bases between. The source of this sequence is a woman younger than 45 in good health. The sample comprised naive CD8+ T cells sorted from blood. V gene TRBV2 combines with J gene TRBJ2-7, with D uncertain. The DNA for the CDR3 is TGTGCCAGCAGTGGCGCTGAATCGTACGAGCAGTACTTC. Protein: CASSGAESYEQYF.